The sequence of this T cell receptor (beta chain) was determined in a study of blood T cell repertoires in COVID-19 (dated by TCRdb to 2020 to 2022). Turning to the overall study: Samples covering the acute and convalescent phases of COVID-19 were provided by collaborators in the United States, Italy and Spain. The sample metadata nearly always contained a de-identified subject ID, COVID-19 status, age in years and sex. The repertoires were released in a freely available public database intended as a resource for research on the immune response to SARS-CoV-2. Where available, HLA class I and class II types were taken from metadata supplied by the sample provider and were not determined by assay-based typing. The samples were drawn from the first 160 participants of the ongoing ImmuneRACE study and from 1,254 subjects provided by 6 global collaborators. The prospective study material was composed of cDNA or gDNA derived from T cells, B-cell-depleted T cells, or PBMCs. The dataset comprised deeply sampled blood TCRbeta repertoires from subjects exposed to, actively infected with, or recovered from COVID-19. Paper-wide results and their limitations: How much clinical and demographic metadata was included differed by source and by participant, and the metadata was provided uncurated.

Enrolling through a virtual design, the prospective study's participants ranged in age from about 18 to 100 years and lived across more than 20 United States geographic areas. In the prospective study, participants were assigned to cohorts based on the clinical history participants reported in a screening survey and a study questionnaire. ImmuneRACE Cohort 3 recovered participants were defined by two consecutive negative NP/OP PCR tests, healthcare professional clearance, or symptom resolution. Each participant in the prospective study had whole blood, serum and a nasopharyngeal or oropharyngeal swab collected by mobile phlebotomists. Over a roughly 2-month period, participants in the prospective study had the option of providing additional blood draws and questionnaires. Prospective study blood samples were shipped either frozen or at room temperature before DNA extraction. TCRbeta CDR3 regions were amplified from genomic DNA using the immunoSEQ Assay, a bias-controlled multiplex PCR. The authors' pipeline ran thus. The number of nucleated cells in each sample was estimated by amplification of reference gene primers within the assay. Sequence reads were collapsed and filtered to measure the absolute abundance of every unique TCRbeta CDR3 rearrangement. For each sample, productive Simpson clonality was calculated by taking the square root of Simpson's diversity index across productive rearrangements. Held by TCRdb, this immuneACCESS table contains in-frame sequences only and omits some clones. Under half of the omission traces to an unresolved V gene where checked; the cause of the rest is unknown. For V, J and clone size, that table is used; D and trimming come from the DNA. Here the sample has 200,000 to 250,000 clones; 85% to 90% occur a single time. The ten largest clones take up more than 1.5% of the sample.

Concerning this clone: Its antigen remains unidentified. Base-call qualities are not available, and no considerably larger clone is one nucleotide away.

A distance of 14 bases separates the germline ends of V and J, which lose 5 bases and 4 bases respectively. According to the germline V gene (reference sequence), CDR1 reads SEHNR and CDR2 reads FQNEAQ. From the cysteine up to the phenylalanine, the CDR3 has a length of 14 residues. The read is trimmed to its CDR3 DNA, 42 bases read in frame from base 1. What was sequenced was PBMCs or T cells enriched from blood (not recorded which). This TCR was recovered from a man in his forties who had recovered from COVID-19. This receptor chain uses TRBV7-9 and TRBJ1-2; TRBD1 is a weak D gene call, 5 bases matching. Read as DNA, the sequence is TGTGCCAGCAGCCCCGGGCAGGGAGGCTATGGCTACACCTTC. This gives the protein CASSPGQGGYGYTF.